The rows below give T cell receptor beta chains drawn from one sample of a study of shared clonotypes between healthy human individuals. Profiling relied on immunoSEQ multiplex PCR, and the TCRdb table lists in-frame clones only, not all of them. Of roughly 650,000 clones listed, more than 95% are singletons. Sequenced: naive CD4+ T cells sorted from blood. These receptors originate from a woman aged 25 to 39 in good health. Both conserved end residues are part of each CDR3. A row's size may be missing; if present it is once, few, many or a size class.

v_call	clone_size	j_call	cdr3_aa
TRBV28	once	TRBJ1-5	CASSLISPGQGLSQPQHF
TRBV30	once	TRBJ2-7	CAWSVGGSTYEQYF
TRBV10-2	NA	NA	CASTDRQYYEQYF
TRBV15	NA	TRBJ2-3	CATSRGTRTDTQYF
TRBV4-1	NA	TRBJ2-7	CASSQVGRISYEQYF
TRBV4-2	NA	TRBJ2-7	CASSPGTSHRYEQYF
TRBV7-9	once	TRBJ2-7	CASSLNLGEQYF
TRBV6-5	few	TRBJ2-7	CASSRDGYEQYF
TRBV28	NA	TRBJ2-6	CASLEPGANVLTF
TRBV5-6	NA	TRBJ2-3	CASSRSTDTQYF
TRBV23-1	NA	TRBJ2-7	CASSRQPGLAYEQYF
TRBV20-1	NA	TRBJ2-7	CSVSKYYEQYF
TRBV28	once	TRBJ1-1	CASSRTGQGAGEAFF
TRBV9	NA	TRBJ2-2	CATGSGSNTGELFF
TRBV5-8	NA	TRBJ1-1	CASSLGTGGLGTEAFF
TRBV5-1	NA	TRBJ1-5	CASSLAPTGGSNQPQHF
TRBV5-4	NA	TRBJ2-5	CASSSRGGVLETQYF
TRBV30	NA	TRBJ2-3	CAWRGARRRHTDTQYF
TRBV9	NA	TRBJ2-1	CASHTGGRWDEQFF
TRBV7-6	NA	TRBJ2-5	CASSFGTYIQETQYF
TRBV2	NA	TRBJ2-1	CASSAQGLYLYNEQFF
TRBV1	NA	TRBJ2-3	CTSSQVAGVPESTDTQYF
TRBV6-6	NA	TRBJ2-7	CASTWTDDVLEEQYF